The 11 T cell receptor beta chains reported below all come from one sample, sequenced in a study of blood T cell repertoires in COVID-19. Assay used: immunoSEQ multiplex PCR; TCRdb lists only in-frame clones, some missing. The sample yields about 120,000 clones, around 80% seen once. The material sequenced was peripheral blood. The receptors originated from a man between 25 and 39 years old with COVID-19, enrolled during active disease.

The chain is built from TRBV18 and TRBJ1-1; possible D gene TRBD1, 5 bases. The CDR3 is 13 residues long. Trimming shortened V by 6 bases and J by 0 bases, and 8 bases separated the two germline ends. CDR1 and CDR2 (germline): KGHSH, LQKENI. DNA of the CDR3: TGTGCCAGCTCTAAAGGGGTGAACACTGAAGCTTTCTTT. As protein: CASSKGVNTEAFF. Supplemented by reference TRBV18 and TRBJ1-1, the full variable domain reads NAGVMQNPRHLVRRRGQEARLRCSPMKGHSHVYWYRQLPEEGLKFMVYLQKENIIDESGMPKERFSAEFPKEGPSILRIQQVVRGDSAAYFCASSKGVNTEAFFGQGTRLTVV.

The genes are TRBV6-1 and TRBJ2-3; 10 nucleotides line up with TRBD2. The CDR3 sequence is 20 residues long. The J segment lost 6 bases and the V segment lost 2 bases, leaving 20 bases of the junction unmatched. The germline CDR1 and CDR2 sequences are MNHNS and SASEGT. CDR3 loop: CASSEKRSGGAYLVADTQYF. The CDR3 DNA follows: TGTGCCAGCAGTGAAAAGCGAAGCGGGGGGGCTTATCTCGTGGCGGATACGCAGTATTTT.

V gene TRBV11-1 combines with J gene TRBJ2-1; D remains unclear. V was trimmed by 2 bases and J by 9 bases, leaving 11 bases between them. Germline V gives CDR1 SGHAT, CDR2 FQDESV (reference sequence). The CDR3 runs to 13 residues. CDR3 nucleotide sequence: TGTGCCAGCAGCTTAACTCAAACGGGTGAGCAGTTCTTC. This sequence encodes CASSLTQTGEQFF.

In this sample, this clone turned up once. The chain is built from TRBV30 and TRBJ1-2; 9 bases map to TRBD1. The CDR3 has 18 amino acids. Unmatched junction bases numbered 17, after V lost 2 bases and J lost 4 bases. The V gene's germline CDR1 is GTSNPN and CDR2 SVGIG (reference sequence). The CDR3 loop is CAWSSYDRGEHPPYGYTF. The CDR3 bases are TGTGCCTGGAGTTCATACGACAGGGGGGAACACCCGCCCTATGGCTACACCTTC.

This chain links TRBV30 with TRBJ1-3, with unresolved D. Germline loops: CDR1 GTSNPN, CDR2 SVGIG (reference sequence). The CDR3 has 13 amino acids. V shed 5 bases and J shed 0 bases, with 8 bases lying between them. The DNA of the CDR3 is TGTGCCTGGGATACGAGCTCTGGAAACACCATATATTTT. This translates into CAWDTSSGNTIYF.

At least ten counts were recorded for this clone. The chain uses TRBV2 and TRBJ1-2; D possibly corresponds to TRBD1 (6 bases). V was shortened by 2 bases and J by 9 bases, with 16 bases between the two germline ends. The CDR3 has 14 residues. Germline CDR1 and CDR2: SNHLY and FYNNEI. This CDR3 reads CASSEYRTASSYTF. CDR3 in DNA: TGTGCCAGCAGTGAATATCGGACAGCCTCAAGCTACACCTTC.

The chain carries TRBV13 and TRBJ1-2; TRBD1 agrees at 7 bases. V lost 0 bases to trimming and J lost 6 bases; unmatched junction nucleotides: 10. The V gene's germline CDR1 is PRHDT and CDR2 FYEKMQ (reference sequence). The CDR3 loop spans 16 amino acids. CDR3 amino acids: CASSLGTGNFKDGYTF. As DNA, the CDR3 is TGTGCCAGCAGCTTAGGGACAGGGAATTTTAAAGATGGCTACACCTTC.

Only one count was recorded for this clone. The chain recombines TRBV13 with TRBJ1-2; the D is unclear. Trimming took off 1 base at V and 4 bases at J, with 13 bases between the two ends. The germline V gene encodes CDR1 PRHDT and CDR2 FYEKMQ (reference sequence). The CDR3 contains 15 residues. The CDR3 spells CASSLVADLGYGYTF. The CDR3 DNA follows: TGTGCCAGCAGCTTAGTTGCGGATCTAGGCTATGGCTACACCTTC.

Only a few counts were recorded for this clone. The genes are TRBV9 and TRBJ1-6, with TRBD1 as a possible D gene (6 bases). Looked up from germline, CDR1 is SGDLS and CDR2 is YYNGEE. V was shortened by 3 bases and J by 10 bases, with 20 bases between the two germline ends. CDR3 length: 16 amino acids. The CDR3, as DNA: TGTGCCAGCAGCGACGACAGGATAAAGGTAGGGTCACCCCTCCACTTT. Translation gives CASSDDRIKVGSPLHF.

This rearrangement joins TRBV5-1 to TRBJ2-7; a weak D match, TRBD2 (5 bases). The germline V and J ends were trimmed by 6 bases and 6 bases, with 22 bases remaining between them. From germline, CDR1 is SGHRS and CDR2 YFSETQ. The length of the CDR3 is 15 residues. CDR3: CASKGVSLPEGEQYF. CDR3 coding DNA: TGCGCCAGCAAAGGAGTATCCCTCCCAGAGGGCGAGCAGTACTTC.

The rearrangement uses TRBV30 and TRBJ1-6; maybe TRBD1 (6 bases). The CDR3 is 13 residues long. From germline, CDR1 is GTSNPN and CDR2 SVGIG (reference sequence). Trimming left V 4 bases short and J 8 bases short, with 12 bases between. The CDR3 DNA reads as TGTGCCTGGAAACAGGGAGTCGATTCACCCCTCCACTTT. It translates to CAWKQGVDSPLHF. Full variable domain (rest looked up from reference TRBV30 and TRBJ1-6): SQTIHQWPATLVQPVGSPLSLECTVEGTSNPNLYWYRQAAGRGLQLLFYSVGIGQISSEVPQNLSASRPQDRQFILSSKKLLLSDSGFYLCAWKQGVDSPLHFGNGTRLTVT.